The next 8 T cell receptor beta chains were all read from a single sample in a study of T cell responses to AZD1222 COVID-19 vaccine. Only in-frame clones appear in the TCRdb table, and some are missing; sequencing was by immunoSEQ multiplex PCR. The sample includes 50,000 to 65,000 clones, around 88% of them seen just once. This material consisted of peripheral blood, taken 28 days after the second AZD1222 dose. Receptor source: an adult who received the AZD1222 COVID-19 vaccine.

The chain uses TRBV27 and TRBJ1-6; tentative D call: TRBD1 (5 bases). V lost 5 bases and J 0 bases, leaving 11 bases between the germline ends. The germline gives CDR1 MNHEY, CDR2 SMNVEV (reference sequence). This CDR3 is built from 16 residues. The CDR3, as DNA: TGTGCCAGCAGTAGTAAGGGGAACTCCTATAATTCACCCCTCCACTTT. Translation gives CASSSKGNSYNSPLHF.

In DNA, the CDR3 is TGTGCCAGCAGCTTAGATCCCGGAAGGGGCAATGAGCAGTTCTTC. It translates to CASSLDPGRGNEQFF. The chain combines TRBV5-4 with TRBJ2-1, with D maybe TRBD1 (5 bases). CDR3 length: 15 amino acids. CDR1 is SGHNT, CDR2 YYREEE, per germline (reference sequence). Trimming took off 2 bases at V and 6 bases at J, with 15 bases between the two ends.

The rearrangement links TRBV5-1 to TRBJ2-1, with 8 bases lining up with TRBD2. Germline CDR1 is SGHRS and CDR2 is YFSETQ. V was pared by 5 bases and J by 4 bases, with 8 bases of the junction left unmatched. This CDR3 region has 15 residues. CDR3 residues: CASRWGTRLYNEQFF. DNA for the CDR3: TGCGCCAGCAGATGGGGGACTAGGCTTTACAATGAGCAGTTCTTC.

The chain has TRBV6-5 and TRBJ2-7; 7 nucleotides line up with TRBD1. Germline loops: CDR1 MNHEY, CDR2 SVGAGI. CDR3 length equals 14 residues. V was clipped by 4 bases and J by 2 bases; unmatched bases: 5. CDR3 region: CASSSGGVTYEQYF. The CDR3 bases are TGTGCCAGCAGTTCAGGGGGTGTTACCTACGAGCAGTACTTC.

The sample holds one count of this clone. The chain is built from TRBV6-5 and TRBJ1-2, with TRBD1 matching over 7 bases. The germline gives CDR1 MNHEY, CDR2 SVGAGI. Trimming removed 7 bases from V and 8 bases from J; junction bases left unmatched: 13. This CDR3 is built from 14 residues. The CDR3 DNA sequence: TGTGCCAGCACCTTCCAGGGGGGCTCAGGCGGCTACACCTTC. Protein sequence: CASTFQGGSGGYTF.

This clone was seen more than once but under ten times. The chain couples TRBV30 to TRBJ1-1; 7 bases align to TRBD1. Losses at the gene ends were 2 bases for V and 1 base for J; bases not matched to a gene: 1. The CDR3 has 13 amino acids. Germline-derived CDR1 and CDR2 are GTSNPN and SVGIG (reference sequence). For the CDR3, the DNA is TGTGCCTGGAGTCGACAGGGGAACACTGAAGCTTTCTTT. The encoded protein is CAWSRQGNTEAFF. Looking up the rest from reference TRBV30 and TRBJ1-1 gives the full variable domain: SQTIHQWPATLVQPVGSPLSLECTVEGTSNPNLYWYRQAAGRGLQLLFYSVGIGQISSEVPQNLSASRPQDRQFILSSKKLLLSDSGFYLCAWSRQGNTEAFFGQGTRLTVV.

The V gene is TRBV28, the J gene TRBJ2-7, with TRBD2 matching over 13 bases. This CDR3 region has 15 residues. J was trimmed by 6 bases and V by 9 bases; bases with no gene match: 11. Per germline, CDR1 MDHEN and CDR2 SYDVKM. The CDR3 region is CASIFGLAGDSEQYF. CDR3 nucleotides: TGTGCCAGTATATTCGGACTAGCGGGAGACTCCGAGCAGTACTTC.

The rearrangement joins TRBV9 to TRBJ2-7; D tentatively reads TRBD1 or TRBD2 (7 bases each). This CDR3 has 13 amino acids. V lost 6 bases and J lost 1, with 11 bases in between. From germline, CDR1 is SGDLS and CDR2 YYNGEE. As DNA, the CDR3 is TGTGCCAGCAACCAGGGGGGGTCCTACGAGCAGTACTTC. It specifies CASNQGGSYEQYF.